One and the same sample provided the 9 T cell receptor beta chains below, sequenced in a study of T cells in localized non-small cell lung cancer. Here immunoSEQ multiplex PCR was the method, and the copy in TCRdb shows in-frame clones only, minus some. The table records fewer than 20,000 clones, 80% to 90% of them present only once. The sequencing used peripheral blood mononuclear cells, collected before any cancer treatment. The receptors stem from a male donor at least 60 years old with stage II lung adenocarcinoma.

The chain is built from TRBV14 and TRBJ1-2; D is possibly TRBD1 (5 bases). The CDR3 has 15 residues. Trimming shortened V by 1 base and J by 5 bases, and 14 bases separated the two germline ends. CDR1 and CDR2 (germline): SGHDN, FVKESK. The CDR3: CASSQGGAGGYGYTF. In nucleotides, the CDR3 is TGTGCCAGCAGCCAAGGTGGCGCCGGGGGGTATGGCTACACCTTC.

This rearrangement joins TRBV2 to TRBJ2-3, with D perhaps matching TRBD1 (5 bases). Between the trimmed V and J ends, which lost 3 bases and 5 bases, there was a span of 9 bases. From germline, CDR1 is SNHLY and CDR2 FYNNEI. This CDR3 comprises 13 residues. The CDR3 nucleotides read TGTGCCAGCAGTGACAGGGATGAAGATACGCAGTATTTT. It translates to CASSDRDEDTQYF.

This clone came up a few times. This sequence joins TRBV5-5 and TRBJ1-5; maybe TRBD1 (6 bases). The CDR3 consists of 14 residues. CDR1 and CDR2 (germline): SGHKS, YYEKEE (reference sequence). V lost 1 base and J 5 bases, leaving 10 bases between the germline ends. The CDR3 DNA sequence: TGTGCCAGCAGCTTGTGGGACACGGATCAGCCCCAGCATTTT. Its translation is CASSLWDTDQPQHF. The full variable domain, in which reference TRBV5-5 and TRBJ1-5 provide the parts outside the CDR3, is DAGVTQSPTHLIKTRGQQVTLRCSPISGHKSVSWYQQVLGQGPQFIFQYYEKEERGRGNFPDRFSARQFPNYSSELNVNALLLGDSALYLCASSLWDTDQPQHFGDGTRLSIL.

The V call is TRBV5-1, the J call TRBJ1-1; no firm D call. Looked up from germline, CDR1 is SGHRS and CDR2 is YFSETQ. The CDR3 extends over 13 amino acids. Trimming stripped 0 bases from V and 3 bases from J, with 6 bases between. Here the CDR3 DNA reads TGCGCCAGCAGCTTGGAGGAGTACACTGAAGCTTTCTTT. Residues: CASSLEEYTEAFF.

The gene calls are TRBV19 and TRBJ2-3, with 7 positions matching TRBD1. In germline, CDR1 is LNHDA, CDR2 SQIVND (reference sequence). This CDR3 region has 14 residues. V was clipped by 5 bases and J by 5 bases; unmatched bases: 7. The DNA for the CDR3 is TGTGCCAGTAGTGCCGACAGGGTTGAAGATACGCAGTATTTT. Translated, it gives CASSADRVEDTQYF.

The chain carries TRBV11-2 and TRBJ1-2; D is possibly TRBD1 (5 bases). This CDR3 has 15 amino acids. The germline V and J ends were trimmed by 7 bases and 3 bases, with 18 bases remaining between them. From germline, CDR1 is SGHAT and CDR2 FQNNGV. As DNA, the CDR3 is TGTGCCAGCACCAATTTCAGGGTTTCGGACTATGGCTACACCTTC. Translating it yields CASTNFRVSDYGYTF.

The rearrangement links TRBV10-3 to TRBJ2-5; TRBD1 matches 7 bases. Per the germline V gene, CDR1 is ENHRY and CDR2 is SYGVKD. V gave up 4 bases and J gave up 1 base; unmatched junction bases: 3. The CDR3 spans 14 residues. The CDR3 reads CAISVKGAQETQYF. CDR3 DNA: TGTGCCATCAGTGTCAAGGGGGCCCAAGAGACCCAGTACTTC.

The gene calls are TRBV19 and TRBJ1-5; the D gene is possibly TRBD1 (5 bases). Germline CDR1 LNHDA, CDR2 SQIVND (reference sequence). CDR3 length: 17 amino acids. Trimming removed 11 bases from V and 8 bases from J, with 31 bases in between. CDR3 coding DNA: TGTGCCGGTTACTACGTCCTCAAGGACAATATGAGGGAGCCCCAGCATTTT. Its translation is CAGYYVLKDNMREPQHF. Looking up the rest from reference TRBV19 and TRBJ1-5 gives the full variable domain: DGGITQSPKYLFRKEGQNVTLSCEQNLNHDAMYWYRQDPGQGLRLIYYSQIVNDFQKGDIAEGYSVSREKKESFPLTVTSAQKNPTAFYLCAGYYVLKDNMREPQHFGDGTRLSIL.

The rearrangement links TRBV11-3 to TRBJ2-3, with no clear D. Trimming cost V 1 base and J 0 bases, with 11 bases left between them. CDR3 length: 16 residues. Germline CDR1 reads SGHNT; CDR2 reads YENEEA. The CDR3 loop is CASSLGLPTSTDTQYF. The CDR3 nucleotides read TGTGCCAGCAGCTTAGGCCTTCCTACTAGCACAGATACGCAGTATTTT. Filled out from reference TRBV11-3 and TRBJ2-3, the complete variable domain reads EAGVVQSPRYKIIEKKQPVAFWCNPISGHNTLYWYLQNLGQGPELLIRYENEEAVDDSQLPKDRFSAERLKGVDSTLKIQPAELGDSAVYLCASSLGLPTSTDTQYFGPGTRLTVL.